These 20 T cell receptor beta chains came from one sample sequenced in a study of T cells after yellow fever vaccination. From the 5' RACE reads, TCRdb called clonotypes with MiXCR, one entry per CDR3 protein. The sample consists of around 310,000 distinct CDR3 sequences, around 3.9% of them appearing once. The sample here was PBMCs, taken 5 days after the yellow fever booster vaccination. The source is a man between 18 and 29 years old who received the YFV17D yellow fever vaccine.

This clonotype occurred once. The V call is TRBV18, the J call TRBJ2-3; a possible D gene is TRBD2 (6 bases). Germline CDR1 is KGHSH and CDR2 is LQKENI. The CDR3 is 16 amino acids. Trimming left V 3 bases short and J 1 base short, with 14 bases between. CDR3 protein: CASSPTGGGRTDTQYF. The CDR3 region has the DNA TGTGCCAGCTCACCTACCGGGGGTGGACGCACAGATACGCAGTATTTT.

The chain joins TRBV12-3 or TRBV12-4 to TRBJ1-3, with a tentative D call TRBD1 (5 bases). The CDR3 covers 16 residues. Trimming shortened V by 3 bases and J by 1 base, and 13 bases separated the two germline ends. The CDR3 nucleotides read TGTGCCAGCAGTTTGAGACAGAGTCTTTCTGGAAACACCATATATTTT. The encoded protein is CASSLRQSLSGNTIYF.

This clonotype was counted at least ten times. The chain uses TRBV29-1 and TRBJ2-1; 7 positions match TRBD2. CDR1 and CDR2 (germline): SQVTM, ANQGSEA. V lost 8 bases, J lost 9 bases, and 10 bases stayed unmatched. The CDR3 is 12 residues long. CDR3 nucleotide sequence: TGCAGCTCCAGCCGGGACTATGGTGAGCAGTTCTTC. This translates into CSSSRDYGEQFF.

This clonotype was recorded at least ten times. This rearrangement joins TRBV30 to TRBJ2-7, with 11 bases lining up with TRBD2. The CDR3 totals 11 residues. The germline V gene has CDR1 GTSNPN and CDR2 SVGIG (reference sequence). Germline trimming cut 1 base from V and 13 bases from J; bases unmatched to any gene: 3. The CDR3 reads CAWSASGGQYF. The CDR3 bases are TGTGCCTGGAGTGCTAGCGGGGGGCAATACTTC.

This clonotype has ten or more counts. This chain uses TRBV5-5 with TRBJ2-1; D gene unclear. Trimming pared 0 bases from V and 0 bases from J, leaving 7 bases between. This CDR3 spans 15 amino acids. Germline values: CDR1 SGHKS, CDR2 YYEKEE (reference sequence). CDR3: CASSLEWSSYNEQFF. Here the CDR3 DNA reads TGTGCCAGCAGCTTGGAATGGAGCTCCTACAATGAGCAGTTCTTC.

This clonotype showed up many times. The V gene is TRBV5-1, the J gene TRBJ2-7, with 7 bases fitting TRBD1. V lost 5 bases, J lost 2 bases, and 4 bases stayed unmatched. This CDR3 spans 13 amino acids. Germline assignment: CDR1 SGHRS and CDR2 YFSETQ. CDR3 nucleotides: TGCGCCAGCAGTTTCGGGACAGCCTACGAGCAGTACTTC. It translates to CASSFGTAYEQYF.

This clonotype came up many times. The chain joins TRBV5-1 to TRBJ2-5, with D possibly being TRBD1 or TRBD2 (5 bases each). The CDR3 contains 14 residues. V was pared by 2 bases and J by 5 bases, with 13 bases between. Looked up from germline, CDR1 is SGHRS and CDR2 is YFSETQ. CDR3 sequence reads: CASSFRGEGETQYF. The CDR3 nucleotides are TGCGCCAGCAGCTTCCGAGGGGAAGGGGAGACCCAGTACTTC.

The table lists this clonotype with a few counts. The rearrangement links TRBV9 to TRBJ2-2; no clear D. Germline V gives CDR1 SGDLS, CDR2 YYNGEE. The V and J ends lost 2 bases and 5 bases respectively, with 10 bases between them. CDR3 size: 14 residues. The chain's CDR3 is CASSVLGNTGELFF. The CDR3 bases are TGTGCCAGCAGCGTTCTAGGAAATACCGGGGAGCTGTTTTTT.

This clonotype showed up many times. V gene TRBV5-5 combines with J gene TRBJ2-6; D may be TRBD2 (5 bases). Trimming stripped 2 bases from V and 1 base from J, with 13 bases between. The CDR3 has 17 residues. From germline, CDR1 is SGHKS and CDR2 YYEKEE (reference sequence). The CDR3 protein is CASSLAVGSSGANVLTF. CDR3 sequence (DNA): TGTGCCAGCAGCTTAGCGGTGGGAAGTTCTGGGGCCAACGTCCTGACTTTC.

This clonotype was seen ten or more times. The chain uses TRBV6-6 and TRBJ1-1; D not certain. CDR1 MNHNY and CDR2 SVGAGI come from the germline V gene (reference sequence). Trimming left V 6 bases short and J 3 bases short, with 14 bases between. There are 14 residues in the CDR3. The DNA for the CDR3 is TGTGCCAGCAGCCCCGAGATTAGGGACACTGAAGCTTTCTTT. This sequence encodes CASSPEIRDTEAFF.

The chain is built from TRBV9 and TRBJ2-5; tentatively, D is TRBD1 or TRBD2 (6 bases each). CDR1 is SGDLS and CDR2 is YYNGEE in the germline V gene. V was shortened by 0 bases and J by 5 bases, with 14 bases between the two germline ends. The CDR3 contains 15 residues. The CDR3 spells CASSVDTGAGETQYF. CDR3 coding DNA: TGTGCCAGCAGCGTAGACACGGGGGCGGGGGAGACCCAGTACTTC.

This clonotype was found a few times. The CDR3 DNA sequence: TGCAGCGTTGTTGCCCGGGCCCCCTATGGCTACACCTTC. Protein product: CSVVARAPYGYTF. The chain recombines TRBV29-1 with TRBJ1-2; unclear D gene. Germline V gene data show CDR1 as SQVTM and CDR2 as ANQGSEA. The CDR3 length is 13 residues. V was trimmed by 4 bases and J by 4 bases, leaving 13 bases between them.

This clonotype occurred many times. This chain joins TRBV6-5 and TRBJ1-5; D remains ambiguous. CDR1 MNHEY and CDR2 SVGAGI come from the germline V gene. Between the trimmed V and J ends, which lost 5 bases and 4 bases, there was a span of 9 bases. The CDR3 runs to 13 residues. CDR3 loop: CASSPDWNQPQHF. CDR3 coding DNA: TGTGCCAGCAGTCCCGACTGGAATCAGCCCCAGCATTTT.

This clonotype occurred many times. The V and J genes are TRBV7-2 and TRBJ1-6; maybe TRBD1 (5 bases). The CDR3 is 15 residues long. Germline assignment: CDR1 SGHTA and CDR2 FQGNSA. The V gene lost 1 base and the J gene lost 10 bases, with 14 bases spanning the gap. For the CDR3, the DNA is TGTGCCAGCAGCTTAGGGGGCGAAGGCGGCTCACCCCTCCACTTT. Protein sequence: CASSLGGEGGSPLHF.

This chain joins TRBV6-2 or TRBV6-3 and TRBJ1-1; D unresolved. The CDR3 has 15 residues. Germline V lookup: CDR1 MNHEY, CDR2 SVGEGT. V gave up 4 bases and J gave up 0 bases, with 12 bases separating them. For the CDR3, the DNA is TGTGCCAGCAGTTCCCCAGCTATAATGAACACTGAAGCTTTCTTT. This sequence encodes CASSSPAIMNTEAFF.

This clonotype was counted at least ten times. The chain recombines TRBV7-6 with TRBJ2-1; TRBD2 agrees at 10 bases. Germline CDR1 reads SGHVS; CDR2 reads FNYEAQ. There are 16 residues in the CDR3. The V and J ends lost 2 bases and 2 bases, in that order; junction bases with no gene match: 3. DNA for the CDR3: TGTGCCAGCAGCTTACTAGCGGGGGCGACCTACAATGAGCAGTTCTTC. Protein sequence: CASSLLAGATYNEQFF.

This clonotype was picked up many times. The chain joins TRBV7-3 to TRBJ2-2; a possible D gene is TRBD1 (6 bases). Trimming cost V 3 bases and J 6 bases, with 17 bases left between them. This CDR3 is built from 16 residues. Germline-derived CDR1 and CDR2 are SGHTA and FQGTGA. CDR3 bases: TGTGCCAGCAGCTTTGAATATGCCAGGGGCGCCGGGGAGCTGTTTTTT. It specifies CASSFEYARGAGELFF.

This clonotype was seen a handful of times. This chain joins TRBV7-2 and TRBJ2-3; TRBD2 aligns across 8 bases. The CDR3 is 15 residues long. Germline V gene lookup returns CDR1 SGHTA and CDR2 FQGNSA. Trimming removed 1 base from V and 9 bases from J; junction bases left unmatched: 9. This CDR3 is CASSLDGSGVMTQYF. CDR3 DNA: TGTGCCAGCAGCTTAGATGGTAGCGGGGTAATGACGCAGTATTTT. Based on the CDR3 plus reference TRBV7-2 and TRBJ2-3, the full variable domain is GAGVSQSPSNKVTEKGKDVELRCDPISGHTALYWYRQSLGQGLEFLIYFQGNSAPDKSGLPSDRFSAERTGGSVSTLTIQRTQQEDSAVYLCASSLDGSGVMTQYFGPGTRLTVL.

This chain uses TRBV9 with TRBJ2-2, with D possibly being TRBD1 (5 bases). V dropped 6 bases and J dropped 8 bases, with 11 bases sitting between them. Germline V gene sequence: CDR1 SGDLS, CDR2 YYNGEE. The CDR3 consists of 12 residues. The DNA of the CDR3 is TGTGCCAGCACCAAGGGGTCTGGGGAGCTGTTTTTT. Translation: CASTKGSGELFF.

The chain joins TRBV4-2 to TRBJ2-2; the match to TRBD2 covers 12 bases. Germline V gene sequence: CDR1 LGHNA, CDR2 YNFKEQ. This CDR3 is built from 16 residues. V was pared by 1 base and J by 6 bases, with 3 bases of the junction left unmatched. The CDR3 protein is CASSQGWTSGAGELFF. The CDR3 DNA reads as TGTGCCAGCAGCCAAGGTTGGACTAGCGGGGCCGGGGAGCTGTTTTTT.